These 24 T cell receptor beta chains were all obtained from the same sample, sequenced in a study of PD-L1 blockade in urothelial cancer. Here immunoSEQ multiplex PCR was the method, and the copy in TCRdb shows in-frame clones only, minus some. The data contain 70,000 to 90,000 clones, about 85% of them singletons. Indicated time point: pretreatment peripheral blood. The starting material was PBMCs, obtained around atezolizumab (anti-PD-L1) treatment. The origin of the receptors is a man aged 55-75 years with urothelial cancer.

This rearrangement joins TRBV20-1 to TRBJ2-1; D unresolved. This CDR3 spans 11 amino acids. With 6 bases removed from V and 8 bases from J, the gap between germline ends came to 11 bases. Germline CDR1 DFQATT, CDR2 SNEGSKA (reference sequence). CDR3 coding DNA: TGCAGTGCCTTCAGCGAGCATGAGCAGTTCTTC. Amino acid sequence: CSAFSEHEQFF.

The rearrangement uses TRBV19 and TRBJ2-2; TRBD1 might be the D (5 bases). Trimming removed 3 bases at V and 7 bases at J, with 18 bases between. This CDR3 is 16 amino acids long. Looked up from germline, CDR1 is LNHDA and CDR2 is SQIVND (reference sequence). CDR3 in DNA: TGTGCCAGTAGTATCCGCCCCCAGGGCGTCGACGGGGAGCTGTTTTTT. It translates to CASSIRPQGVDGELFF.

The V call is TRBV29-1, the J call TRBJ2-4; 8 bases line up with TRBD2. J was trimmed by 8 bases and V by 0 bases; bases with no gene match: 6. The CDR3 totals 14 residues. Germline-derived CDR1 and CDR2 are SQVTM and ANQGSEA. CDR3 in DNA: TGCAGCGTTGAAGATCGGGGGGGGCAAGACATTCAGTACTTC. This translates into CSVEDRGGQDIQYF.

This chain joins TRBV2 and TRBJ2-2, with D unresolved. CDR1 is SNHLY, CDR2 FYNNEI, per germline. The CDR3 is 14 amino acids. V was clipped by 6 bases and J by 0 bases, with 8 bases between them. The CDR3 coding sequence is TGTGCCAGCAGGAGTTCCACGAACACCGGGGAGCTGTTTTTT. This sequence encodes CASRSSTNTGELFF. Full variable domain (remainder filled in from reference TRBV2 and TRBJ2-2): EPEVTQTPSHQVTQMGQEVILRCVPISNHLYFYWYRQILGQKVEFLVSFYNNEISEKSEIFDDQFSVERPDGSNFTLKIRSTKLEDSAMYFCASRSSTNTGELFFGEGSRLTVL.

In DNA form, the CDR3 reads TGTGCCAGCAGCACTCCGACGCCGCCCCTCAACCGGGACAGGGGGCCCGGCGGGAATGAGCAGTTCTTC. Translating it yields CASSTPTPPLNRDRGPGGNEQFF. V is TRBV21-1 and J is TRBJ2-1; the tabulated D call, TRBD1, remains unverified against the DNA. TRBV21-1 is marked as a pseudogene. The CDR3 sequence is 23 residues long.

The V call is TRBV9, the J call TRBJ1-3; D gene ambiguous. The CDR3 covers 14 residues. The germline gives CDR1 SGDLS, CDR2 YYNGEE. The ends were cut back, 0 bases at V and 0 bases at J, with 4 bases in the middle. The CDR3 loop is CASSVVSSGNTIYF. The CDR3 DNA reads TGTGCCAGCAGCGTAGTATCCTCTGGAAACACCATATATTTT. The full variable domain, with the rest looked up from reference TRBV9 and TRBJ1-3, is DSGVTQTPKHLITATGQRVTLRCSPRSGDLSVYWYQQSLDQGLQFLIQYYNGEERAKGNILERFSAQQFPDLHSELNLSSLELGDSALYFCASSVVSSGNTIYFGEGSWLTVV.

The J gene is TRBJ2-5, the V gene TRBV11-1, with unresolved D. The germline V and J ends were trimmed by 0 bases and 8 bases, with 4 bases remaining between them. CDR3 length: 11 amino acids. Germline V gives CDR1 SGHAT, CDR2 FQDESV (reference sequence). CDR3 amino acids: CASSLAQTQYF. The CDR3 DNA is TGTGCCAGCAGCTTAGCCCAAACCCAGTACTTC.

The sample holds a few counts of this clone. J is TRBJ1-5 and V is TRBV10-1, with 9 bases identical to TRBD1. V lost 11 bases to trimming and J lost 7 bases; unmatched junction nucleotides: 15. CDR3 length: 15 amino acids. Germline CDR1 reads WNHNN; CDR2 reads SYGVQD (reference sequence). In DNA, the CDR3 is TGCGCCCTCGACAGGGGGTTTTCGGGGTGGCAGCCCCAGCATTTT. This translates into CALDRGFSGWQPQHF.

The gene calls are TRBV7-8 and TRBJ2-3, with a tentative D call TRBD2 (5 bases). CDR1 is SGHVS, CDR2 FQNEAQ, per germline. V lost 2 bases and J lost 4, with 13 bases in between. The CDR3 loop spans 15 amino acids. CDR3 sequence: CASSLISRAADTQYF. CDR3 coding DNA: TGTGCCAGCAGCTTAATTTCTAGAGCGGCAGATACGCAGTATTTT.

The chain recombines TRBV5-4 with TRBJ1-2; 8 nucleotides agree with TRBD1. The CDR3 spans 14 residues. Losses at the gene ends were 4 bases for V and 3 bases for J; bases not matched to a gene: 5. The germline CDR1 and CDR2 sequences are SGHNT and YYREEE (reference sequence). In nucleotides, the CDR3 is TGTGCCAGCAGCGCGCCGACAGGGGACTATGGCTACACCTTC. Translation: CASSAPTGDYGYTF.

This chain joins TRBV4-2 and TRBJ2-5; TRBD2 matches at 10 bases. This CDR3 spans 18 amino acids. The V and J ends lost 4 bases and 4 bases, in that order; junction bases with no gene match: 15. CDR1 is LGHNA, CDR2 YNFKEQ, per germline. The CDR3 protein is CASSREPTSGKGLETQYF. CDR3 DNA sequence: TGTGCCAGCAGCCGAGAACCCACTAGCGGGAAAGGGTTAGAGACCCAGTACTTC.

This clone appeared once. The CDR3: CASSFRRLAGASGELFF. CDR3 coding DNA: TGTGCCAGCAGTTTCCGTCGACTAGCGGGAGCCTCCGGGGAGCTGTTTTTT. The chain recombines TRBV27 with TRBJ2-2; TRBD2 aligns across 12 bases. V lost 3 bases to trimming and J lost 6 bases; unmatched junction nucleotides: 8. The CDR3 spans 17 residues. The germline CDR1 and CDR2 sequences are MNHEY and SMNVEV (reference sequence).

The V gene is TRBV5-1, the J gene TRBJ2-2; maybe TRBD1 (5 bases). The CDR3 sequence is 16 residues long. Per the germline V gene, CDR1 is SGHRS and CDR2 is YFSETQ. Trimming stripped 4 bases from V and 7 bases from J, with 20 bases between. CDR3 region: CASSRRVGEGSGELFF. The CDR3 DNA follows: TGCGCCAGCAGCCGACGTGTAGGGGAAGGAAGCGGGGAGCTGTTTTTT.

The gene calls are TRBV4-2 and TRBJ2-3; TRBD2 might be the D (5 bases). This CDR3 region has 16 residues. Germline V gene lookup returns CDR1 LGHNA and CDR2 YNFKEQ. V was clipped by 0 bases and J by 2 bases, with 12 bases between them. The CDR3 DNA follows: TGTGCCAGCAGCCAAGAGGCTAGCCTACTCACAGATACGCAGTATTTT. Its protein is CASSQEASLLTDTQYF.

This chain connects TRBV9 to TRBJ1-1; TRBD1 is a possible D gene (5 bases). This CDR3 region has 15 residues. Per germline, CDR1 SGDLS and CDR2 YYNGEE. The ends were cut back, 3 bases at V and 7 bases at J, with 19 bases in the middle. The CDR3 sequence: CASSAGWGGKVEAFF. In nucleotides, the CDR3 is TGTGCCAGCAGCGCGGGGTGGGGGGGAAAGGTTGAAGCTTTCTTT.

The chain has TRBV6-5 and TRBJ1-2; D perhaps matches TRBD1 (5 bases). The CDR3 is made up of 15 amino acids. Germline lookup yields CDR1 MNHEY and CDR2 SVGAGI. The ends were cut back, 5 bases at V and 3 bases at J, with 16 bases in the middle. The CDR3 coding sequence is TGTGCCAGCAGTCCGCTTTTGACAGTTGACTATGGCTACACCTTC. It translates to CASSPLLTVDYGYTF.

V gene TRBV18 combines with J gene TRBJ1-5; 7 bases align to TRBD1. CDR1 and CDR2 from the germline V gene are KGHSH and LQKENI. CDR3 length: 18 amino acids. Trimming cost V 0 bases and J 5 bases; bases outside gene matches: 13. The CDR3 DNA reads TGTGCCAGCTCACCACCAGGTCGCCAGACAGGGAAAGATCAGCCCCAGCATTTT. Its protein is CASSPPGRQTGKDQPQHF.

The DNA for the CDR3 is TGTGCCAGCAGCACTCGGACAGGGGATGCTTTCTTT. Its protein is CASSTRTGDAFF. The chain is built from TRBV9 and TRBJ1-1; 9 bases fit TRBD1. The CDR3 loop spans 12 amino acids. Looked up from germline, CDR1 is SGDLS and CDR2 is YYNGEE. With V trimmed by 4 bases and J by 11 bases, 6 bases remained unmatched.

In DNA, the CDR3 is TGTGCCAGCAGCTTATGGGGACTTGGCACAGATACGCAGTATTTT. Residues: CASSLWGLGTDTQYF. V is TRBV7-2 and J is TRBJ2-3; weak D call: TRBD2 (6 bases). The CDR3 runs to 15 residues. Trimming stripped 2 bases from V and 1 base from J, with 10 bases between. Germline V gives CDR1 SGHTA, CDR2 FQGNSA.

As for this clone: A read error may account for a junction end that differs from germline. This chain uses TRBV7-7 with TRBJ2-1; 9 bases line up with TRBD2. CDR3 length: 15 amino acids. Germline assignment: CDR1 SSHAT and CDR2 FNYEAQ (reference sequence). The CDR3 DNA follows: TGTGCTAGCAGCTCGGAGCGGGGGGCGTACAATGAGCAGTTCTTC. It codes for CASSSERGAYNEQFF.

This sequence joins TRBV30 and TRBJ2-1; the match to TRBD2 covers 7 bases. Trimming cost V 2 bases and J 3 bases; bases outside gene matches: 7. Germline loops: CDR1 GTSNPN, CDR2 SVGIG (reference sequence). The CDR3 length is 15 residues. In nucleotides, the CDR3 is TGTGCCTGGAGTAGAGCGGGGAGAGTCTACAATGAGCAGTTCTTC. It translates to CAWSRAGRVYNEQFF.

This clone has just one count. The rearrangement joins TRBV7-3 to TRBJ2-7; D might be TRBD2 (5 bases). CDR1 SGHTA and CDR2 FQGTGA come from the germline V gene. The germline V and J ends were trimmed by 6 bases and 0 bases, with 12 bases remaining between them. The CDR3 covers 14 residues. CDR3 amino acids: CASRRTGDSYEQYF. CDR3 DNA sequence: TGTGCCAGCAGACGGACCGGGGACTCCTACGAGCAGTACTTC.

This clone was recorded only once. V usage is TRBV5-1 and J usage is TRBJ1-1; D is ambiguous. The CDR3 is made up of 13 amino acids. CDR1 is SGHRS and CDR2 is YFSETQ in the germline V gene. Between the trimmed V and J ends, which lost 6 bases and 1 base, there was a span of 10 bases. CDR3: CASNGRKNTEAFF. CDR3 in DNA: TGCGCCAGCAATGGCAGAAAGAACACTGAAGCTTTCTTT. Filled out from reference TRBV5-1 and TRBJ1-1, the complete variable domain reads KAGVTQTPRYLIKTRGQQVTLSCSPISGHRSVSWYQQTPGQGLQFLFEYFSETQRNKGNFPGRFSGRQFSNSRSEMNVSTLELGDSALYLCASNGRKNTEAFFGQGTRLTVV.

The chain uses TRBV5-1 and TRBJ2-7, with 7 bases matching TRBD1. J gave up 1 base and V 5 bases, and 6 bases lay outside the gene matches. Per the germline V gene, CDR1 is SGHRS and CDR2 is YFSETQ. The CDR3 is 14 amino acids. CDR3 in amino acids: CASSNSGGSYEQYF. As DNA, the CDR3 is TGCGCCAGCAGTAATTCAGGGGGTTCCTACGAGCAGTACTTC.